A single T cell receptor (beta chain) is shown here with its context. Enrollment of patients from Seattle took place during active infection, with longitudinal follow-up. The CDR3 contains 16 residues. The V and J ends lost 0 bases and 4 bases, in that order; junction bases with no gene match: 6. Per germline, CDR1 MNHEY and CDR2 SVGAGI. The data were obtained in a study of blood T cell repertoires in COVID-19. The wider study: The United States, Italy and Spain were the sources of the acute and convalescent COVID-19 samples. T cells, B-cell-depleted T cells, or PBMCs supplied cDNA or gDNA.

In the study's own analysis: Reference gene primer amplification in the assay estimated nucleated cell counts. Clones were sequenced by immunoSEQ multiplex PCR, and TCRdb holds only the in-frame ones, with some missing. That table gives V, J and clone size, and the DNA gave D and trimming. The table lists 150,000 or so clones, 80% to 90% of them singletons. Material for sequencing was peripheral blood. V gene TRBV6-5 combines with J gene TRBJ1-3, with 7 bases fitting TRBD1. The source is a man between 18 and 35 years old with COVID-19, enrolled during active disease. The CDR3 sequence is CASSYSGQPAGNTIYF. CDR3 in DNA: TGTGCCAGCAGTTACTCGGGACAGCCCGCCGGAAACACCATATATTTT.